Described below is a single T cell receptor (beta chain) sequence and its context. The sample is drawn from a study of blood T cell repertoires in COVID-19. Study context: The United States, Italy and Spain were the sources of the acute and convalescent COVID-19 samples.

Only in-frame clones appear in the TCRdb table, and some are missing; sequencing was by immunoSEQ multiplex PCR. The table lists approximately 94,000 clones, around 90% of them singletons. The CDR3 runs 15 residues. From germline, CDR1 is LGHDT and CDR2 YNNKEL (reference sequence). Losses at the gene ends were 9 bases for V and 5 bases for J; bases not matched to a gene: 11. This sequence joins TRBV3-1 (or the pseudogene TRBV3-2) and TRBJ2-2; 8 bases align to TRBD2. Sequencing was performed on peripheral blood. The TCR was taken from a woman aged 45 to 65 in a cohort sampled during active COVID-19. In nucleotides, the CDR3 is TGTGCCAGTTCGATGCGGGAGGTTCGGACCGGGGAGCTGTTTTTT. Its translation: CASSMREVRTGELFF.